Shown below are 27 T cell receptor beta chains from a single sample sequenced in a study of blood T cell repertoires in COVID-19. Sequencing was performed with immunoSEQ multiplex PCR; in TCRdb, only in-frame clones are kept and a portion is missing. The table has approximately 140,000 clones, 80% to 90% seen once; the top ten hold around 18%. Sequenced material: peripheral blood. These TCRs come from a man aged 45-65 years with active or convalescent COVID-19.

The chain employs TRBV19 and TRBJ2-1; 10 nucleotides align to TRBD1. This CDR3 contains 14 residues. V gave up 7 bases and J gave up 8 bases; unmatched junction bases: 8. Germline values: CDR1 LNHDA, CDR2 SQIVND (reference sequence). CDR3 sequence: CASTAGQGGYEQFF. CDR3 nucleotides: TGTGCCAGTACAGCTGGACAGGGGGGCTATGAGCAGTTCTTC.

V usage is TRBV19 and J usage is TRBJ1-2; possible D gene TRBD1, 5 bases. CDR1 is LNHDA, CDR2 SQIVND, per germline (reference sequence). The V end was cut by 4 bases, the J end by 7 bases, with 19 bases between. The CDR3 sequence is 15 residues long. The CDR3 loop is CASSTQSDNLSGYTF. The CDR3, as DNA: TGTGCCAGTAGTACCCAATCGGACAATCTCTCTGGCTACACCTTC.

The chain couples TRBV2 to TRBJ2-5; possible D gene TRBD1, 7 bases. This CDR3 has 14 amino acids. Germline loops: CDR1 SNHLY, CDR2 FYNNEI. The ends were cut back, 1 base at V and 3 bases at J, with 9 bases in the middle. The CDR3 reads CASSEGRGEETQYF. CDR3 nucleotides: TGTGCCAGCAGTGAAGGCAGGGGGGAAGAGACCCAGTACTTC.

The chain is built from TRBV19 and TRBJ2-7; D call uncertain. The CDR3 consists of 13 residues. V shed 5 bases and J shed 6 bases, with 14 bases lying between them. Germline CDR1 reads LNHDA; CDR2 reads SQIVND (reference sequence). CDR3 DNA: TGTGCCAGTAGTTCACAAACGGGTTTCGAGCAGTACTTC. Protein product: CASSSQTGFEQYF.

This chain links TRBV29-1 with TRBJ2-1, with TRBD2 identical over 10 bases. The CDR3 sequence is 13 residues long. Germline trimming cut 8 bases from V and 10 bases from J; bases unmatched to any gene: 11. Germline V gene sequence: CDR1 SQVTM, CDR2 ANQGSEA. This chain's CDR3 is CSPGASGSGEQFF. The CDR3 DNA reads as TGCAGCCCCGGGGCTAGCGGGAGTGGGGAGCAGTTCTTC.

The chain couples TRBV19 to TRBJ1-5; 8 positions match TRBD1. Germline CDR1 reads LNHDA; CDR2 reads SQIVND (reference sequence). The CDR3 is 17 residues long. J gave up 3 bases and V 2 bases, and 9 bases lay outside the gene matches. The CDR3 bases are TGTGCCAGTAGTATATTAAGTGACAGGGGCCTCAATCAGCCCCAGCATTTT. It codes for CASSILSDRGLNQPQHF.

This sequence joins TRBV7-2 and TRBJ2-7; TRBD1 matches 11 bases. V shed 5 bases, J shed 4 bases, and the junction held 10 bases outside the gene matches. Germline V gene lookup returns CDR1 SGHTA and CDR2 FQGNSA. This CDR3 contains 16 residues. CDR3 residues: CASSLRWGTGGYEQYF. The CDR3 DNA sequence: TGTGCCAGCAGCCTACGATGGGGGACAGGGGGGTACGAGCAGTACTTC.

The V call is TRBV5-1, the J call TRBJ1-6; no clear D gene. V lost 4 bases, J lost 9 bases, and 17 bases lay in between. Germline V gives CDR1 SGHRS, CDR2 YFSETQ. This CDR3 spans 15 amino acids. The CDR3 DNA sequence: TGCGCCAGCAGCCCCGGAGTGGCAGTACGTTCACCCCTCCACTTT. This gives the protein CASSPGVAVRSPLHF. The full variable domain, with the rest looked up from reference TRBV5-1 and TRBJ1-6, is KAGVTQTPRYLIKTRGQQVTLSCSPISGHRSVSWYQQTPGQGLQFLFEYFSETQRNKGNFPGRFSGRQFSNSRSEMNVSTLELGDSALYLCASSPGVAVRSPLHFGNGTRLTVT.

The chain links TRBV5-1 to TRBJ2-7, with 7 bases lining up with TRBD2. The CDR3 runs 15 residues. V trimming: 3 bases; J trimming: 6 bases; junction bases outside the gene matches: 12. Germline-derived CDR1 and CDR2 are SGHRS and YFSETQ. The CDR3 DNA sequence: TGCGCCAGCAGCTCAAGAGCGGGGTCTTCTATCGAGCAGTACTTC. It translates to CASSSRAGSSIEQYF.

V and J are TRBV15 and TRBJ2-1; 7 bases match TRBD2. This CDR3 region has 17 residues. The trim removed 0 bases at V and 9 bases at J, leaving 14 bases unmatched. Germline V gives CDR1 LNHNV, CDR2 YYDKDF (reference sequence). CDR3 DNA: TGTGCCACCAGCAGAGAGAGCTGGGGGGGATTTTTGGTTGAGCAGTTCTTC. Its protein product is CATSRESWGGFLVEQFF.

This clone was counted only a few times. This chain joins TRBV7-2 and TRBJ2-7, with TRBD1 identical over 7 bases. Germline assignment: CDR1 SGHTA and CDR2 FQGNSA. This CDR3 is 15 amino acids long. Unmatched junction bases numbered 4, after V lost 2 bases and J lost 0 bases. CDR3 DNA: TGTGCCAGCAGCTTATCCCGGGACAGCTCCTACGAGCAGTACTTC. Amino acid sequence: CASSLSRDSSYEQYF.

The V gene is TRBV7-9, the J gene TRBJ2-5; 11 bases match TRBD1. J was trimmed by 1 base and V by 3 bases; bases with no gene match: 1. The CDR3 runs to 15 residues. Germline loops: CDR1 SEHNR, CDR2 FQNEAQ (reference sequence). CDR3 amino acids: CASSFGTGGQETQYF. The CDR3, as DNA: TGTGCCAGCAGCTTTGGGACAGGGGGCCAAGAGACCCAGTACTTC.

The chain has TRBV11-2 and TRBJ2-7, with D unresolved. Germline-derived CDR1 and CDR2 are SGHAT and FQNNGV. The CDR3 is 13 amino acids. V shed 4 bases and J shed 4 bases, with 11 bases lying between them. The CDR3 coding sequence is TGTGCCAGCAGCTCCGTAAACGGGTACGAGCAGTACTTC. Protein sequence: CASSSVNGYEQYF. The full variable domain, completed using reference TRBV11-2 and TRBJ2-7, is EAGVAQSPRYKIIEKRQSVAFWCNPISGHATLYWYQQILGQGPKLLIQFQNNGVVDDSQLPKDRFSAERLKGVDSTLKIQPAKLEDSAVYLCASSSVNGYEQYFGPGTRLTVT.

This clone has more than one count but fewer than ten. The chain employs TRBV15 and TRBJ2-4; TRBD2 might be the D (5 bases). The germline CDR1 and CDR2 sequences are LNHNV and YYDKDF (reference sequence). This CDR3 has 13 residues. The V gene lost 5 bases and the J gene lost 5 bases, with 10 bases spanning the gap. The CDR3 bases are TGTGCCACCAGCCCGAGGGCGGAAAACATTCAGTACTTC. Protein sequence: CATSPRAENIQYF.

The genes are TRBV5-1 and TRBJ2-3, with 7 nucleotides matching TRBD1. The CDR3 consists of 17 residues. The V segment lost 4 bases and the J segment 1 base; nucleotides outside the gene matches: 12. CDR1 is SGHRS and CDR2 is YFSETQ in the germline V gene. This CDR3 reads CASSLIPRDRRTDTQYF. CDR3 nucleotide sequence: TGCGCCAGCAGCCTGATACCCCGGGACAGACGCACAGATACGCAGTATTTT.

The V call is TRBV6-5, the J call TRBJ2-5, with 7 bases lining up with TRBD2. Germline V lookup: CDR1 MNHEY, CDR2 SVGAGI. J lost 5 bases, V lost 6 bases, and 12 bases had no gene match. CDR3 length equals 15 residues. In nucleotides, the CDR3 is TGTGCCAGCAGAGGCGGGGGAGGACCCCAGGAGACCCAGTACTTC. Protein: CASRGGGGPQETQYF.

This clone was counted a single time. This chain uses TRBV28 with TRBJ2-1; TRBD2 aligns across 14 bases. The CDR3 has 14 amino acids. V dropped 9 bases and J dropped 9; count of bases not matched to a gene: 7. The V gene's germline CDR1 is MDHEN and CDR2 SYDVKM. CDR3 nucleotide sequence: TGTGCCAGTGCGGGACTAGCGGGAGTCGGTGAGCAGTTCTTC. This encodes CASAGLAGVGEQFF.

The V gene is TRBV4-3, the J gene TRBJ2-2; 8 bases are shared with TRBD1. The CDR3 sequence is 18 residues long. The junction had 11 bases not matched to a gene; V was cut back by 0 bases and J by 5 bases. CDR1 LGHNA and CDR2 YSLEER come from the germline V gene. This CDR3 is CASSQDLGQELGTGELFF. Here the CDR3 DNA reads TGCGCCAGCAGCCAAGATTTGGGACAGGAACTGGGTACCGGGGAGCTGTTTTTT.

The chain is built from TRBV19 and TRBJ2-3, with D unresolved. With 7 bases removed from V and 1 base from J, the gap between germline ends came to 15 bases. The V gene's germline CDR1 is LNHDA and CDR2 SQIVND (reference sequence). The CDR3 is 15 amino acids. DNA for the CDR3: TGTGCCAGTACCCTAGGTAGCTGGGGCACAGATACGCAGTATTTT. Its protein product is CASTLGSWGTDTQYF.

The rearrangement joins TRBV7-2 to TRBJ2-5, with D possibly TRBD2 on 5 matching bases. Germline CDR1 SGHTA, CDR2 FQGNSA. The CDR3 spans 13 residues. Trimming stripped 3 bases from V and 4 bases from J, with 9 bases between. Here the CDR3 DNA reads TGTGCCAGCAGCTTTAGAGGGCCAGAGACCCAGTACTTC. It codes for CASSFRGPETQYF. Using reference TRBV7-2 and TRBJ2-5 for the parts outside the CDR3, the full variable domain is GAGVSQSPSNKVTEKGKDVELRCDPISGHTALYWYRQSLGQGLEFLIYFQGNSAPDKSGLPSDRFSAERTGGSVSTLTIQRTQQEDSAVYLCASSFRGPETQYFGPGTRLLVL.

The CDR3 DNA reads TGCGCCAGCAGTGAGGGGGGCCGCTTGGGTGAGCAGTTCTTC. It codes for CASSEGGRLGEQFF. The J gene is TRBJ2-1, the V gene TRBV10-1, with D possibly matching TRBD1 (6 bases). The V and J ends lost 2 bases and 9 bases respectively, with 14 bases between them. The germline CDR1 and CDR2 sequences are WNHNN and SYGVQD (reference sequence). The CDR3 totals 14 residues.

This chain connects TRBV13 to TRBJ2-3; tentatively, D is TRBD2 (5 bases). Deletions cut 4 bases from V and 0 bases from J, with 11 bases between. CDR1 and CDR2 (germline): PRHDT, FYEKMQ (reference sequence). CDR3 length: 15 amino acids. CDR3 nucleotide sequence: TGTGCCAGCAGCTATTCCGGGGTAAGCACAGATACGCAGTATTTT. Translation gives CASSYSGVSTDTQYF. The full variable domain, in which reference TRBV13 and TRBJ2-3 provide the parts outside the CDR3, is AAGVIQSPRHLIKEKRETATLKCYPIPRHDTVYWYQQGPGQDPQFLISFYEKMQSDKGSIPDRFSAQQFSDYHSELNMSSLELGDSALYFCASSYSGVSTDTQYFGPGTRLTVL.

The J gene is TRBJ1-1, the V gene TRBV2; no firm D call. V dropped 3 bases and J dropped 4 bases, with 9 bases sitting between them. The CDR3 sequence is 13 residues long. Looked up from germline, CDR1 is SNHLY and CDR2 is FYNNEI. In DNA form, the CDR3 reads TGTGCCAGCAGTGAGAGGGAGGTCACTGAAGCTTTCTTT. Encoded protein: CASSEREVTEAFF. Drawing the rest from reference TRBV2 and TRBJ1-1, the complete variable domain is EPEVTQTPSHQVTQMGQEVILRCVPISNHLYFYWYRQILGQKVEFLVSFYNNEISEKSEIFDDQFSVERPDGSNFTLKIRSTKLEDSAMYFCASSEREVTEAFFGQGTRLTVV.

V and J are TRBV24-1 and TRBJ1-3, with D unresolved. V was clipped by 3 bases and J by 0 bases, with 8 bases between them. CDR3 length: 15 residues. Per the germline V gene, CDR1 is KGHDR and CDR2 is SFDVKD. Here the CDR3 reads CATSDHALSGNTIYF. As DNA, the CDR3 is TGTGCCACCAGTGATCACGCACTCTCTGGAAACACCATATATTTT.

V gene TRBV28 combines with J gene TRBJ2-7; TRBD1 matches at 9 bases. Germline CDR1 and CDR2: MDHEN and SYDVKM. The CDR3 consists of 15 residues. The trim removed 6 bases at V and 7 bases at J, leaving 13 bases unmatched. This chain's CDR3 is CASRPTTGGGFEQYF. The CDR3 DNA is TGTGCCAGCAGACCTACGACAGGGGGGGGCTTTGAGCAGTACTTC.

The rearrangement links TRBV5-8 to TRBJ2-3, with TRBD2 identical over 11 bases. CDR3 length equals 16 residues. The V and J ends lost 4 bases and 4 bases, in that order; junction bases with no gene match: 8. Germline CDR1 is SGHTS and CDR2 is YDEGEE. CDR3 sequence reads: CASSQLAGVRPDTQYF. The CDR3 DNA sequence: TGTGCCAGCAGCCAACTAGCGGGGGTTCGACCAGATACGCAGTATTTT. The whole variable domain, remainder taken from reference TRBV5-8 and TRBJ2-3, is EAGVTQSPTHLIKTRGQQATLRCSPISGHTSVYWYQQALGLGLQFLLWYDEGEERNRGNFPPRFSGRQFPNYSSELNVNALELEDSALYLCASSQLAGVRPDTQYFGPGTRLTVL.

CDR3 sequence: CASSLAVGGAREKLFF. CDR3 coding DNA: TGTGCCAGCAGCTTAGCTGTTGGGGGCGCGCGGGAAAAACTGTTTTTT. The rearrangement uses TRBV7-6 and TRBJ1-4; a possible D gene is TRBD1 (6 bases). Germline V gene data show CDR1 as SGHVS and CDR2 as FNYEAQ. Trimming stripped 0 bases from V and 8 bases from J, with 16 bases between. The CDR3 totals 16 residues. The full variable domain, its missing parts supplied by reference TRBV7-6 and TRBJ1-4, is GAGVSQSPRYKVTKRGQDVALRCDPISGHVSLYWYRQALGQGPEFLTYFNYEAQQDKSGLPNDRFSAERPEGSISTLTIQRTEQRDSAMYRCASSLAVGGAREKLFFGSGTQLSVL.